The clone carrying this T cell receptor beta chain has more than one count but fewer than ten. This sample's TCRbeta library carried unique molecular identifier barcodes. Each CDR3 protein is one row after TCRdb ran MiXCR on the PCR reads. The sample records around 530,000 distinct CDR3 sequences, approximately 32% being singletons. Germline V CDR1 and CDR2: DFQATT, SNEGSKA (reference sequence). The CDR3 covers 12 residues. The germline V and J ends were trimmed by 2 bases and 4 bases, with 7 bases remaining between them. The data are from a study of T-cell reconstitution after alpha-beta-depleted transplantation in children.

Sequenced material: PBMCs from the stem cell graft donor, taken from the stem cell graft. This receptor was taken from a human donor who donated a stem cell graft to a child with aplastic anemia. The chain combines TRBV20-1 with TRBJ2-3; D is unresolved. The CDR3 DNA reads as TGCAGTGCTAGACGTGAGTCAGATACGCAGTATTTT. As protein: CSARRESDTQYF.